The clone carrying this T cell receptor beta chain showed up many times. Its antigen is not identified. V was pared by 2 bases and J by 2 bases, with 7 bases between. The germline V gene encodes CDR1 GTSNPN and CDR2 SVGIG (reference sequence). The CDR3 runs to 12 residues. In the sort, naive CD8 T cells were defined as CD8+CD4-CCR7+CD45RA+. The sample originates from a study of molecular identifiers for immune sequencing clone quantification. The study, taken as a whole, reports: Among about a million naive cells, spiked Jurkat TCR RNA from a single cell was reportedly detectable.

The use of previously described methods and listed TCR primers produced the bulk TCR libraries. TCRdb recomputed calls from the PCR reads with MiXCR, one row per CDR3 protein. The data contain 460,000 or so distinct CDR3 sequences, less than 30% of them seen just once; the ten biggest clones take up 0.7% to 0.9%. The TCR originated in a human donor in good health. Some libraries in this study had Jurkat cell RNA spiked in. Sequenced: naive CD8+ T cells from blood, with Jurkat cell RNA spiked in. Subset of the sample: FACS-sorted CD8+CD4-CCR7+CD45RA+ naive T cells. V usage is TRBV30 and J usage is TRBJ2-7; tentative D call: TRBD1 (5 bases). As DNA, the CDR3 is TGTGCCTGGAGTCCAGGGACCTACGAGCAGTACTTC. Protein product: CAWSPGTYEQYF.